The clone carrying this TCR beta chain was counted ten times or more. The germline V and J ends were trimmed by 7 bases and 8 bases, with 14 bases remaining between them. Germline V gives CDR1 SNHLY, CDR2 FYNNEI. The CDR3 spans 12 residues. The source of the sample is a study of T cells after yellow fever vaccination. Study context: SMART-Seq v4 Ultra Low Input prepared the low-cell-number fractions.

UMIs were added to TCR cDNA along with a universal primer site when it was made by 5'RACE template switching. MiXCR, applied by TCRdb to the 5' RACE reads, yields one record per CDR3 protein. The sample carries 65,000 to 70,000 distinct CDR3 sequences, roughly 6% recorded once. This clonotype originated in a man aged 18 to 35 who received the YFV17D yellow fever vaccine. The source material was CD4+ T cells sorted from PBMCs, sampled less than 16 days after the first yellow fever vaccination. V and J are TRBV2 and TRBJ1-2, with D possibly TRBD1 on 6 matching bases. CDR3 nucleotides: TGTGCCAGCACATCGACGGGACAAGGCTACACCTTC. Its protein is CASTSTGQGYTF.